Listed below are T cell receptor beta chains from one sample, sequenced in a study of cytomegalovirus exposure and HLA in healthy donors. Generated by immunoSEQ multiplex PCR, the TCRdb table keeps only in-frame clones and is missing some. There are 90,000 to 110,000 clones in the sample; nearly 70% occur only once, and around 5.4% lies in the top ten. The material sequenced was PBMCs. The receptor source for this set is a woman between 65 and 79 years old in good health and CMV-seropositive. Each CDR3 is given with its conserved first and last residue. The D gene is left open where the match is weak. Clone size appears in some rows only: once, few, many, or a class for an expanded clone.

cdr3_nt: TGTGCCAGCAGCTTCGACAGGGGAGGCAATCAGCCCCAGCATTTT
cdr3_aa: CASSFDRGGNQPQHF
v_call: TRBV7-9
clone_size: NA
d_call: TRBD1
j_call: TRBJ1-5

cdr3_nt: TGTGCCAGCAGCCAACCCCTCCTAGCGGGCGCAACCGGGGAGCTGTTTTTT
cdr3_aa: CASSQPLLAGATGELFF
v_call: TRBV14
clone_size: NA
d_call: TRBD2
j_call: TRBJ2-2

cdr3_nt: TGTGCCAGCAGCTTAGGACTAGCGGGGGGGCCCAGTGAGACCCAGTACTTC
cdr3_aa: CASSLGLAGGPSETQYF
v_call: TRBV11-3
clone_size: NA
d_call: TRBD2
j_call: TRBJ2-5

cdr3_nt: TGTGCCACCTTTCTTAACACTGAAGCTTTCTTT
cdr3_aa: CATFLNTEAFF
v_call: TRBV19
clone_size: NA
d_call: NA
j_call: TRBJ1-1

cdr3_nt: TGTGCCAGCAGCTCGAGAGGGGGCAATGAGCAGTTCTTC
cdr3_aa: CASSSRGGNEQFF
v_call: TRBV9
clone_size: NA
d_call: NA
j_call: TRBJ2-1

cdr3_nt: TGTGCCAGCAGTAATCGCTACGAGCAGTACTTC
cdr3_aa: CASSNRYEQYF
v_call: TRBV6-5
clone_size: NA
d_call: NA
j_call: TRBJ2-7

cdr3_nt: TGCGCCAGCAGCTTGGGACAGGGGGACGGCTACACCTTC
cdr3_aa: CASSLGQGDGYTF
v_call: TRBV5-1
clone_size: NA
d_call: TRBD1
j_call: TRBJ1-2

cdr3_nt: TGTGCCAGCAGCTTAACAGCCTATAGCAATCAGCCCCAGCATTTT
cdr3_aa: CASSLTAYSNQPQHF
v_call: TRBV7-2
clone_size: few
d_call: NA
j_call: TRBJ1-5

cdr3_nt: TGTGCCAGCAGCTTAGGGGACTCCTCCTACGAGCAGTACTTC
cdr3_aa: CASSLGDSSYEQYF
v_call: TRBV7-9
clone_size: NA
d_call: NA
j_call: TRBJ2-7

cdr3_nt: TGTGCCAGCAGTTTCTTCAGCGGATCGAACACTGAAGCTTTCTTT
cdr3_aa: CASSFFSGSNTEAFF
v_call: TRBV27
clone_size: NA
d_call: NA
j_call: TRBJ1-1

cdr3_nt: TGTGCAAGTCGTCCGGCGGGTGCAACTAATGAAAAACTGTTTTTT
cdr3_aa: CASRPAGATNEKLFF
v_call: TRBV12-2
clone_size: few
d_call: NA
j_call: TRBJ1-4

cdr3_nt: TGTGCCAGCAGCTTAGGGACAGTCTTACGCAATGAGCAGTTCTTC
cdr3_aa: CASSLGTVLRNEQFF
v_call: TRBV13
clone_size: NA
d_call: NA
j_call: TRBJ2-1

cdr3_nt: TGTGCCACCAGCAGTTTTACAGGGACTAATGAAAAACTGTTTTTT
cdr3_aa: CATSSFTGTNEKLFF
v_call: TRBV15
clone_size: NA
d_call: NA
j_call: TRBJ1-4

cdr3_nt: TGTGCCAGCAGCTTAGGGCCCGGGGGGGTGGAGACCCAGTACTTC
cdr3_aa: CASSLGPGGVETQYF
v_call: TRBV7-8
clone_size: NA
d_call: TRBD2
j_call: TRBJ2-5

cdr3_nt: TGTGCCAGCAGTGTCTTACAGACCAACACCGGGGAGCTGTTTTTT
cdr3_aa: CASSVLQTNTGELFF
v_call: TRBV6-1
clone_size: NA
d_call: NA
j_call: TRBJ2-2

cdr3_nt: TGTGCCAGAGTGGGACAGTCTAACACTGAAGCTTTCTTT
cdr3_aa: CARVGQSNTEAFF
v_call: TRBV30
clone_size: NA
d_call: TRBD1
j_call: TRBJ1-1

cdr3_nt: TGTGCCAGCAACGGGGCGGGGAACTCCTACAATGAGCAGTTCTTC
cdr3_aa: CASNGAGNSYNEQFF
v_call: TRBV9
clone_size: NA
d_call: NA
j_call: TRBJ2-1

cdr3_nt: TGTGCCTGGACCCAGGGGGCCTATGGCTACACCTTC
cdr3_aa: CAWTQGAYGYTF
v_call: TRBV30
clone_size: NA
d_call: TRBD1
j_call: TRBJ1-2

cdr3_nt: TGTGCCAGCAGCTTAGATCCCCTTGCCTACGAGCAGTACTTC
cdr3_aa: CASSLDPLAYEQYF
v_call: TRBV7-9
clone_size: few
d_call: NA
j_call: TRBJ2-7

cdr3_nt: TGTGCCAGCAGCCATCAAGAGACCCAGTACTTC
cdr3_aa: CASSHQETQYF
v_call: TRBV7-2
clone_size: NA
d_call: NA
j_call: TRBJ2-5

cdr3_nt: TGTGCCAGCCCCCTCGGGACCTACGAGCAGTACTTC
cdr3_aa: CASPLGTYEQYF
v_call: TRBV5-8
clone_size: few
d_call: NA
j_call: TRBJ2-7

cdr3_nt: TGTGCCAGCAGCTTTTTCCTCGGGACAGGGGCCTTCAATGAAAAACTGTTTTTT
cdr3_aa: CASSFFLGTGAFNEKLFF
v_call: TRBV7-9
clone_size: NA
d_call: TRBD1
j_call: TRBJ1-4

cdr3_nt: TGTGCCAGCAGCTCCACTAGCGGGGGGCCGGCAGATACGCAGTATTTT
cdr3_aa: CASSSTSGGPADTQYF
v_call: TRBV13
clone_size: NA
d_call: TRBD2
j_call: TRBJ2-3

cdr3_nt: TGTGCCAGCAGGGACAATAGCGGGGGATATGAGACGCAGTATTTT
cdr3_aa: CASRDNSGGYETQYF
v_call: TRBV2
clone_size: NA
d_call: TRBD2
j_call: TRBJ2-3

cdr3_nt: TGTGCCAGTAGACCACCCATAGGGACAGGTATTCAGCCCCAGCATTTT
cdr3_aa: CASRPPIGTGIQPQHF
v_call: TRBV19
clone_size: few
d_call: TRBD1
j_call: TRBJ1-5

cdr3_nt: TGTGCCAGCAGCCCGACAGCCCCGAAGTTCGGAGCTTTCTTT
cdr3_aa: CASSPTAPKFGAFF
v_call: TRBV7-2
clone_size: NA
d_call: NA
j_call: TRBJ1-1

cdr3_nt: TGTGCCAGCAGCGTCTCAGGGGGCGCGGACTCTGGAAACACCATATATTTT
cdr3_aa: CASSVSGGADSGNTIYF
v_call: TRBV9
clone_size: few
d_call: TRBD1
j_call: TRBJ1-3

cdr3_nt: TGTGCCAGCAGCTTAAGCGCTAGCGGGGGGCCACAGTACTTC
cdr3_aa: CASSLSASGGPQYF
v_call: TRBV7-2
clone_size: NA
d_call: TRBD2
j_call: TRBJ2-7

cdr3_nt: TGTGCCAGCTCACCAACCGAGACATCAGTTCGGTTCTTC
cdr3_aa: CASSPTETSVRFF
v_call: TRBV18
clone_size: NA
d_call: NA
j_call: TRBJ2-1

cdr3_nt: TGTGCCAGTAGGCCCGACAGGTTTGTTGGGGGCTACACCTTC
cdr3_aa: CASRPDRFVGGYTF
v_call: TRBV19
clone_size: NA
d_call: NA
j_call: TRBJ1-2

cdr3_nt: TGTGCCAGCTCACCACAGGGGCCCTATGGCTACACCTTC
cdr3_aa: CASSPQGPYGYTF
v_call: TRBV18
clone_size: NA
d_call: NA
j_call: TRBJ1-2

cdr3_nt: TGTGCCTGGAGTCTCGGGACAGTGAACACTGAAGCTTTCTTT
cdr3_aa: CAWSLGTVNTEAFF
v_call: TRBV30
clone_size: NA
d_call: TRBD1
j_call: TRBJ1-1

cdr3_nt: TGTGCCATCAGAGAAGACAGGGTACGCACTGAAGCTTTCTTT
cdr3_aa: CAIREDRVRTEAFF
v_call: TRBV10-3
clone_size: NA
d_call: TRBD1
j_call: TRBJ1-1

cdr3_nt: TGTGCCAGCAGTCGGGACAGTTTAGCCAAAAACATTCAGTACTTC
cdr3_aa: CASSRDSLAKNIQYF
v_call: TRBV14
clone_size: NA
d_call: TRBD1
j_call: TRBJ2-4

cdr3_nt: TGTGCCAGCAGCTTAGGGACGGCTGGGGGGGGCTACACCTTC
cdr3_aa: CASSLGTAGGGYTF
v_call: TRBV11-2
clone_size: NA
d_call: NA
j_call: TRBJ1-2

cdr3_nt: TGCAGCGTTGAAGGAGGGACAGACTATGGCTACACCTTC
cdr3_aa: CSVEGGTDYGYTF
v_call: TRBV29-1
clone_size: NA
d_call: TRBD1
j_call: TRBJ1-2

cdr3_nt: TGTGCCAGCAGCTTAGGCTTCCAACTCTATGAGCAGTTCTTC
cdr3_aa: CASSLGFQLYEQFF
v_call: TRBV7-6
clone_size: once
d_call: NA
j_call: TRBJ2-1

cdr3_nt: TGTGCCTGGAGTGACAGGGGATTTTTTGAAAAACTGTTTTTT
cdr3_aa: CAWSDRGFFEKLFF
v_call: TRBV30
clone_size: NA
d_call: TRBD1
j_call: TRBJ1-4

cdr3_nt: TGTGCCAGCAGCGCCGGTTCGGGGGTTGGCTATGGCTACACCTTC
cdr3_aa: CASSAGSGVGYGYTF
v_call: TRBV7-9
clone_size: NA
d_call: NA
j_call: TRBJ1-2

cdr3_nt: TGTGCCAGCAGTATTGGGACAGGCTTGTCCTACGAGCAGTACTTC
cdr3_aa: CASSIGTGLSYEQYF
v_call: TRBV2
clone_size: NA
d_call: TRBD1
j_call: TRBJ2-7

cdr3_nt: TGTGCCATCAGTGAGGCGGGCTATACAGAGACCCAGTACTTC
cdr3_aa: CAISEAGYTETQYF
v_call: TRBV10-3
clone_size: NA
d_call: NA
j_call: TRBJ2-5

cdr3_nt: TGTGCCAGCAGCTTGGCCGGGGATCCCGGATCGGAAGCTTTCTTT
cdr3_aa: CASSLAGDPGSEAFF
v_call: TRBV5-4
clone_size: NA
d_call: NA
j_call: TRBJ1-1

cdr3_nt: TGCGCCAGCAGCTTCAACACAGATACGCAGTATTTT
cdr3_aa: CASSFNTDTQYF
v_call: TRBV4-3
clone_size: few
d_call: NA
j_call: TRBJ2-3

cdr3_nt: TGTGCCAGCAGTGGCACAGGGTCGGACACCGGGGAGCTGTTTTTT
cdr3_aa: CASSGTGSDTGELFF
v_call: TRBV2
clone_size: NA
d_call: NA
j_call: TRBJ2-2

cdr3_nt: TGTGCTAGTGGCTCGTTAACTGAAGCTTTCTTT
cdr3_aa: CASGSLTEAFF
v_call: TRBV12-5
clone_size: few
d_call: NA
j_call: TRBJ1-1

cdr3_nt: TGTGCCAGCAGCCCTCGAGAGGCGGGGGGGATAGCTGGGGATACGCAGTATTTT
cdr3_aa: CASSPREAGGIAGDTQYF
v_call: TRBV7-3
clone_size: NA
d_call: TRBD2
j_call: TRBJ2-3

cdr3_nt: TGTGCCAGCAGGCGGACAGGAACAAGCACAGATACGCAGTATTTT
cdr3_aa: CASRRTGTSTDTQYF
v_call: TRBV25-1
clone_size: NA
d_call: TRBD1
j_call: TRBJ2-3

cdr3_nt: TGTGCCAGCAGCCTCCGTGGACAGGCACTTCAAGAGACCCAGTACTTC
cdr3_aa: CASSLRGQALQETQYF
v_call: TRBV14
clone_size: NA
d_call: TRBD1
j_call: TRBJ2-5

cdr3_nt: TGTGCCAGCAGTTACTCGACGGGGGCGGGAGGCTATGGCTACACCTTC
cdr3_aa: CASSYSTGAGGYGYTF
v_call: TRBV6-5
clone_size: NA
d_call: NA
j_call: TRBJ1-2

cdr3_nt: TGTGCCACCAGCAGAGATGGGGACAGGGGGTTCTACGAGCAGTACTTC
cdr3_aa: CATSRDGDRGFYEQYF
v_call: TRBV15
clone_size: few
d_call: TRBD1
j_call: TRBJ2-7

cdr3_nt: TGTGCCAGCAGCCCGGACAGCCTCTCCTACAATGAGCAGTTCTTC
cdr3_aa: CASSPDSLSYNEQFF
v_call: TRBV27
clone_size: NA
d_call: NA
j_call: TRBJ2-1

cdr3_nt: TGCAGCGTTGAAGGCGCGGGACAGGGTCCCCACGAGCAGTACTTC
cdr3_aa: CSVEGAGQGPHEQYF
v_call: TRBV29-1
clone_size: NA
d_call: TRBD1
j_call: TRBJ2-7

cdr3_nt: TGTGCCAGCAGCTTAGCGGGGGGGCCGCCCTACAATGAGCAGTTCTTC
cdr3_aa: CASSLAGGPPYNEQFF
v_call: TRBV7-3
clone_size: NA
d_call: TRBD2
j_call: TRBJ2-1

cdr3_nt: TGTGCCAGCAGTGAGCAACTGTCGACAGGGGGGTCACCCCTCCACTTT
cdr3_aa: CASSEQLSTGGSPLHF
v_call: TRBV6-1
clone_size: NA
d_call: TRBD1
j_call: TRBJ1-6

cdr3_nt: TGTGCCAGCAGCGGGCAGGGCTATCAGCCCCAGCATTTT
cdr3_aa: CASSGQGYQPQHF
v_call: TRBV7-9
clone_size: NA
d_call: NA
j_call: TRBJ1-5

cdr3_nt: TGTGCCAGCAGCATCAACCTCAGGGATGGCTACACCTTC
cdr3_aa: CASSINLRDGYTF
v_call: TRBV7-9
clone_size: NA
d_call: NA
j_call: TRBJ1-2

cdr3_nt: TGCAGCGTCCAGGGACTAGCGGGGGAAGAGACCCAGTACTTC
cdr3_aa: CSVQGLAGEETQYF
v_call: TRBV29-1
clone_size: once
d_call: TRBD2
j_call: TRBJ2-5

cdr3_nt: TGTGCCAGCAGCGCCCAGACTAGCGGGGGGTATGAGCAGTACTTC
cdr3_aa: CASSAQTSGGYEQYF
v_call: TRBV7-2
clone_size: NA
d_call: TRBD2
j_call: TRBJ2-7